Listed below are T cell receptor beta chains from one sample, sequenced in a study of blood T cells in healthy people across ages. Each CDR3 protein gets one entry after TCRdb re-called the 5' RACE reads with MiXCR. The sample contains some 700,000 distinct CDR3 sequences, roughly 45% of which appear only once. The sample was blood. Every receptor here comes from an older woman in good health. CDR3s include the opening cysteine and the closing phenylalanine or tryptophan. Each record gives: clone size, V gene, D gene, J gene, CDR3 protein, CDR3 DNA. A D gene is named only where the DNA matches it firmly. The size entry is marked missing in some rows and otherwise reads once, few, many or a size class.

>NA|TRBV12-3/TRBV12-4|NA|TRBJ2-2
CASSRGGSGELFF
TGTGCCAGCAGCCGTGGCGGGTCCGGGGAGCTGTTTTTT
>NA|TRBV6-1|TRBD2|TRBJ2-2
CASSGESRLAGPYTGELFF
TGTGCCAGCAGCGGAGAGTCCCGGCTAGCGGGGCCTTACACCGGGGAGCTGTTTTTT
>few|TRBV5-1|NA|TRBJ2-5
CASKLNQETQYF
TGCGCCAGCAAATTAAACCAAGAGACCCAGTACTTC
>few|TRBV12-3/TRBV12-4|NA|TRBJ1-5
CASALSNQPQHF
TGTGCCAGCGCCCTGAGCAATCAGCCCCAGCATTTT
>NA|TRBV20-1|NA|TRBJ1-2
CSARAHQTDRGYTF
TGCAGTGCTAGGGCCCATCAGACGGATCGTGGCTACACCTTC
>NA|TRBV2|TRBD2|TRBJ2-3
CASNRLAGTLSTDTQYF
TGTGCCAGCAACCGACTAGCGGGAACCCTAAGCACAGATACGCAGTATTTT
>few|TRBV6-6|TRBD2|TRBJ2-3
CASATPLAGGPTDTQYF
TGTGCCAGCGCAACTCCCCTGGCGGGGGGGCCCACAGATACGCAGTATTTT
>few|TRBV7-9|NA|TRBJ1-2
CASSLGPLGGYTF
TGTGCCAGCAGCTTAGGGCCTCTGGGGGGCTACACCTTC
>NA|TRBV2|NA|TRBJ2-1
CASGGTSFYEQFF
TGTGCCAGCGGGGGGACTTCCTTCTATGAGCAGTTCTTC
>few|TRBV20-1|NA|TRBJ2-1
CSARGEVRFYEQFF
TGCAGTGCTAGAGGGGAGGTTCGTTTCTATGAGCAGTTCTTC
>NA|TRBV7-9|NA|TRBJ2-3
CASSLGAAGNIPDTQYF
TGTGCCAGCAGCTTAGGAGCGGCAGGGAATATCCCAGATACGCAGTATTTT
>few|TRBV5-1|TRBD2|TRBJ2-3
CASSAGRASGDTQYF
TGCGCCAGCAGCGCCGGGCGGGCTAGCGGAGATACGCAGTATTTT
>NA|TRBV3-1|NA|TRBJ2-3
CASSAGGARLSTDTQYF
TGTGCCAGCAGCGCTGGCGGGGCGCGGTTGAGCACAGATACGCAGTATTTT
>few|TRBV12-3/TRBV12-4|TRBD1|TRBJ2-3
CASSSGQQSSTDTQYF
TGTGCCAGCAGTTCGGGACAGCAGTCTAGCACAGATACGCAGTATTTT
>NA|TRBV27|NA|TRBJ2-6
CASSLMQAGANVLTF
TGTGCCAGCAGTTTAATGCAGGCTGGGGCCAACGTCCTGACTTTC
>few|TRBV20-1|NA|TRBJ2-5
CSASTPQETQYF
TGCAGTGCCTCGACACCTCAAGAGACCCAGTACTTC
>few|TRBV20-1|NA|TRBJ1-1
CSARDIPNTEAFF
TGCAGTGCTAGAGATATCCCGAACACTGAAGCTTTCTTT
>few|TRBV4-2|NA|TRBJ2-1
CASSQEGHNEQFF
TGTGCCAGCAGCCAAGAGGGGCATAATGAGCAGTTCTTC
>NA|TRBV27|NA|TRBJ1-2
CASSFQGTNYGYTF
TGTGCCAGCAGTTTCCAGGGGACAAACTATGGCTACACCTTC
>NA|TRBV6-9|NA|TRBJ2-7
CASSYTRQDIGEYEQYF
TGTGCCAGCAGTTATACAAGACAGGACATAGGAGAGTACGAGCAGTACTTC
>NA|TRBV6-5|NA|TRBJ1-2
CASSDDPSGVGYTF
TGTGCCAGCAGTGACGATCCTTCGGGGGTAGGCTACACCTTC
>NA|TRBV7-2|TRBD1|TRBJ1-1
CASSVQGAAASEAFF
TGTGCCAGCAGCGTACAGGGGGCGGCCGCCTCGGAAGCTTTCTTT
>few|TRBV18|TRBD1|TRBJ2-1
CASSPRQTGGREQFF
TGTGCCAGCTCACCACGGCAAACAGGGGGCCGAGAGCAGTTCTTC
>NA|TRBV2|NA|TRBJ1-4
CASSSGTNEKLFF
TGTGCCAGCAGTTCAGGGACTAATGAAAAACTGTTTTTT
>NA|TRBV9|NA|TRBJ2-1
CASSEGPEGSYNEQFF
TGTGCCAGCAGCGAAGGGCCGGAGGGTAGCTACAATGAGCAGTTCTTC
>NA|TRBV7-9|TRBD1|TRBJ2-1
CASSLGTGEGERFF
TGTGCCAGCAGCTTAGGGACAGGGGAGGGTGAGCGGTTCTTC
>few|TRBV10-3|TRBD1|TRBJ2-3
CATHPTGASTDTQYF
TGTGCCACCCACCCGACAGGGGCTAGCACAGATACGCAGTATTTT
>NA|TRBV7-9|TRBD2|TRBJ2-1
CASSLGGRYYDEQFF
TGTGCCAGCAGCTTGGGCGGGAGGTACTACGATGAGCAGTTCTTC
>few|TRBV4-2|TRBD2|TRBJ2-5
CASYPLASGRVREQYF
TGTGCCAGCTACCCACTGGCTAGCGGGAGGGTTAGGGAGCAGTACTTC
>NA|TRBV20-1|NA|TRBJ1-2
CSARDRELMDGYTF
TGCAGTGCTAGAGACAGGGAGTTGATGGATGGCTACACCTTC
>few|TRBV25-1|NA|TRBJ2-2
CASSRATPGELFF
TGTGCCAGCAGTCGTGCAACCCCCGGGGAGCTGTTTTTT
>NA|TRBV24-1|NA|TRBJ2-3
CATSQGLGPDTQYF
TGTGCCACCAGTCAGGGGTTAGGCCCAGATACGCAGTATTTT
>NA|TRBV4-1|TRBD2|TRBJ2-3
CASSPKGRESPDTQYF
TGCGCCAGCAGCCCCAAAGGGCGGGAGTCCCCAGATACGCAGTATTTT
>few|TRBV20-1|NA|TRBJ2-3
CSARIRGQLTDTQYF
TGCAGTGCTAGAATCCGGGGGCAGCTCACAGATACGCAGTATTTT
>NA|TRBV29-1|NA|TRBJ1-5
CSVELTENQPQHF
TGCAGCGTTGAACTCACAGAGAATCAGCCCCAGCATTTT
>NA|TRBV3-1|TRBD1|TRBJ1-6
CASSYRDRGASPLHF
TGTGCCAGCAGCTACCGGGACAGGGGCGCTTCACCCCTCCACTTT
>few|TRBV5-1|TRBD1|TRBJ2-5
CASSWRQGSAQETQYF
TGCGCCAGCAGCTGGAGACAGGGGTCTGCCCAAGAGACCCAGTACTTC
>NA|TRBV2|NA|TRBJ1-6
CASSALRPGNSPLHF
TGTGCCAGCAGCGCCCTCCGTCCGGGAAATTCACCCCTCCACTTT
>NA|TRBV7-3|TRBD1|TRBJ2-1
CASSSLGQGANEQFF
TGTGCCAGCAGCTCATTGGGACAGGGGGCGAATGAGCAGTTCTTC
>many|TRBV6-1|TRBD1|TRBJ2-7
CASNLGQAGEQYF
TGTGCCAGCAATTTGGGACAGGCGGGCGAGCAGTACTTC
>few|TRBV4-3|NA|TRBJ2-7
CASSHLTGSSYEQYF
TGCGCCAGCAGCCATTTGACTGGGAGCTCCTACGAGCAGTACTTC
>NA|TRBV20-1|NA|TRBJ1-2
CSARGRPYGYTF
TGCAGTGCTAGAGGCAGGCCTTATGGCTACACCTTC
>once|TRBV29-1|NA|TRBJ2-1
CSVAGDKREGRNEQFF
TGCAGCGTGGCAGGGGATAAGCGGGAAGGTCGCAATGAGCAGTTCTTC
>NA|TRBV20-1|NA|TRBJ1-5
CSARAPGTGLGGNQPQHF
TGCAGTGCTAGAGCCCCCGGCACAGGTTTGGGTGGGAATCAGCCCCAGCATTTT
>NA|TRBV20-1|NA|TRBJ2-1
CSAPSVHEQLF
TGCAGTGCTCCGAGCGTCCATGAGCAGTTGTTC
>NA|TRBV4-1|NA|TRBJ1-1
CASSRSPLDTEAFF
TGCGCCAGCAGCCGCAGTCCTCTGGACACTGAAGCTTTCTTT
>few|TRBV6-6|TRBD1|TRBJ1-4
CASSPRTIGGANEKLFF
TGTGCCAGCAGTCCGCGTACCATAGGGGGCGCGAACGAAAAACTGTTTTTT
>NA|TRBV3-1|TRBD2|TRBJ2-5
CASSRLAGTQETQYF
TGTGCCAGCAGCCGTCTAGCGGGGACCCAAGAGACCCAGTACTTC
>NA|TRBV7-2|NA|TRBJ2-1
CASSLVGGAHNEQFF
TGTGCCAGCAGCTTAGTAGGGGGGGCGCACAATGAGCAGTTCTTC
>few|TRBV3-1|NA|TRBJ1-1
CASSQAGMNTEAFF
TGTGCCAGCAGCCAAGCCGGGATGAACACTGAAGCTTTCTTT
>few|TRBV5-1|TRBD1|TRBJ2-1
CASSGGQPTYNEQFF
TGCGCCAGCAGCGGGGGACAGCCCACCTACAATGAGCAGTTCTTC
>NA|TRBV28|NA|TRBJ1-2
CASSFGWNGYTF
TGTGCCAGCAGTTTTGGATGGAATGGCTACACCTTC
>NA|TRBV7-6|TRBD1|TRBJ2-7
CTSSLDTGGYEQYF
TGTACCAGCAGCTTAGACACAGGGGGCTACGAGCAGTACTTC